These 7 T cell receptor beta chains came from one sample sequenced in a study of spatial heterogeneity in lung cancer. The time point here: blood at routine non-recurrence follow-up after resection. TCRdb itself ran the 5' RACE reads through MiXCR, one entry per CDR3 protein. The sample carries approximately 110,000 distinct CDR3 sequences, 10% to 13% recorded once. Sequencing was performed on PBMCs, taken at follow-up. The origin of the receptors is a female donor with early-stage non-small cell lung cancer.

This clonotype was detected many times. The V and J genes are TRBV27 and TRBJ1-1, with 9 bases matching TRBD1. CDR1 is MNHEY and CDR2 is SMNVEV in the germline V gene (reference sequence). V was clipped by 4 bases and J by 1 base; unmatched bases: 4. The CDR3 consists of 15 residues. CDR3 in amino acids: CASSSGTGWNTEAFF. The CDR3 bases are TGTGCCAGCAGTTCCGGGACAGGGTGGAACACTGAAGCTTTCTTT.

J is TRBJ2-3 and V is TRBV7-8; TRBD2 is a possible D gene (6 bases). The germline V gene encodes CDR1 SGHVS and CDR2 FQNEAQ. The V end lost 8 bases, the J end lost 2 bases, and 20 bases lay between the germline ends. The CDR3 runs 16 residues. Here the CDR3 DNA reads TGTGCCAGCGTTGCTAGCGTCAACATTGACACAGATACGCAGTATTTT. Encoded protein: CASVASVNIDTDTQYF.

This clonotype has a count of ten or more. This chain joins TRBV30 and TRBJ2-2; 13 bases align to TRBD2. The V gene end was trimmed by 0 bases and the J gene end by 4 bases; junction bases not matched to a gene: 2. This CDR3 region has 16 residues. Germline CDR1 reads GTSNPN; CDR2 reads SVGIG (reference sequence). As DNA, the CDR3 is TGTGCCTGGAGTGTAGGACTAGCGGGAGTCACCGGGGAGCTGTTTTTT. This sequence encodes CAWSVGLAGVTGELFF. Full variable domain (remainder filled in from reference TRBV30 and TRBJ2-2): SQTIHQWPATLVQPVGSPLSLECTVEGTSNPNLYWYRQAAGRGLQLLFYSVGIGQISSEVPQNLSASRPQDRQFILSSKKLLLSDSGFYLCAWSVGLAGVTGELFFGEGSRLTVL.

This chain connects TRBV7-3 to TRBJ2-1, with 12 bases matching TRBD2. Trimming removed 5 bases from V and 8 bases from J; junction bases left unmatched: 7. Per germline, CDR1 SGHTA and CDR2 FQGTGA. The CDR3 is 15 amino acids. CDR3 loop: CASSLRLAGDDEQFF. In DNA form, the CDR3 reads TGTGCCAGCAGCCTGCGACTAGCGGGAGATGATGAGCAGTTCTTC.

This clonotype appeared many times. The rearrangement links TRBV29-1 to TRBJ2-5; 7 bases match TRBD1. J gave up 4 bases and V 4 bases, and 15 bases lay outside the gene matches. The germline V gene has CDR1 SQVTM and CDR2 ANQGSEA. The CDR3 extends over 16 amino acids. The CDR3: CSVVGSRDSWAETQYF. The CDR3 nucleotides read TGCAGCGTTGTGGGGTCCCGGGACAGTTGGGCAGAGACCCAGTACTTC.

In its sample, this clonotype was seen many times. The V and J genes are TRBV29-1 and TRBJ1-1; 7 bases line up with TRBD1. Germline CDR1 SQVTM, CDR2 ANQGSEA. J gave up 1 base and V 7 bases, and 18 bases lay outside the gene matches. The CDR3 is 17 amino acids. The CDR3 sequence is CSATTDRNFLRNTEAFF. The DNA of the CDR3 is TGCAGCGCCACCACGGACAGGAATTTTCTACGGAACACTGAAGCTTTCTTT.

This clonotype showed up just a few times. This sequence joins TRBV20-1 and TRBJ1-6, with a tentative D call TRBD1 (6 bases). V lost 4 bases and J lost 0, with 10 bases in between. CDR1 is DFQATT and CDR2 is SNEGSKA in the germline V gene (reference sequence). CDR3 size: 15 residues. The DNA of the CDR3 is TGCAGTGCTATCGACAGGAGCTCCTATAATTCACCCCTCCACTTT. Its translation is CSAIDRSSYNSPLHF.